The source of this T cell receptor (beta chain) is a study of T cells after yellow fever vaccination (dated by TCRdb to the late 2010s). Context from the whole study: The SMART-Seq v4 Ultra Low Input RNA kit was used to prepare libraries from fractions with low cell numbers. The cohort comprised two healthy male donors, one aged 18 to 30 and one aged 30 to 40 years. To follow T-cell clones before and after both primary and booster YFV17D yellow fever vaccination, bulk TCR alpha and beta repertoires underwent longitudinal sequencing. Blood samples were taken at several timepoints before and after primary and secondary immunization, and bulk PBMC replicates and cell subsets were isolated.

Synthesis of TCR cDNA relied on 5'RACE template switching, a step that introduced a universal primer site along with unique molecular identifiers. cDNA synthesis was primed from both the TCR alpha and TCR beta constant segments. Two PCR steps were used to amplify libraries, with sample barcodes and sequencing adapters being added in the second step. Sequencing of libraries was done on Illumina HiSeq 2500 (2x100 bp) or NovaSeq (2x150 bp). On the study's bioinformatics: Demultiplexing of reads and collapsing into UMI consensus sequences were performed with MIGEC, and V(D)J alignment was carried out with MiXCR. Vaccine-responding clonotypes were identified with edgeR using replicate PBMC samples, with FDR below 0.01 and a log2 fold change above 5 up to day 15 being required. CD4 or CD8 identity was assigned to each bulk clonotype according to whether the clonotype was present at higher abundance in the sequenced CD4 repertoire or the sequenced CD8 repertoire. Using fastp trimming at Q25 and MiXCR clonotype assembly, TCRdb reanalyzed the public sequencing data and kept in-frame beta chains. Every entry covers one CDR3 protein and lists the most common genes and DNA from its rows. TCRdb assigned the V and J calls; the authors' analysis was not used. Across this sample there are 200,000 to 300,000 distinct CDR3 sequences, with 10% to 15% seen only once. Around 0.49% of the sample is in the top ten clones.

For CDR1 and CDR2, the germline V gene lists SGHTA and FQGNSA. V is pared back by 5 bases and J by 3 bases, with 13 bases lying between the germline termini. Measured from the cysteine to the phenylalanine, the CDR3 is 14 residues long. The DNA shown is the 42-base CDR3, in frame from base 1. This clonotype was picked up a small number of times. Its binding antigen is unknown. No base quality information exists; no much larger clone differs at one position. According to the study, the label for this sample's treatment or condition signals: live attenuated yellow fever vaccine strain. A standard Ficoll-Paque protocol was used to isolate PBMCs from peripheral blood. Dynabeads CD4 and CD8 positive selection kits were used to isolate the CD4 and CD8 T-cell fractions. TriZol was used to extract RNA from bulk PBMCs, from CD4 and CD8 fractions, and from dextramer-positive and dextramer-negative fractions.

Study-wide findings and limitations: A small fraction of clonotypes appeared in both the CD4 and CD8 compartments, likely as a result of convergent recombination. After the booster, most clones that had expanded after primary vaccination were detected again (roughly 95% of CD4 and around nine tenths of CD8), suggesting broad maintenance of memory. Because only a couple of donors were included in the study, the extent to which the findings can be generalized is limited. Computational filtering was needed because FACS-sorted repertoires could contain abundant contaminating clonotypes from the bulk population. Compared with the primary T-cell response, the secondary T-cell response was weaker but faster, peaking on day 5 rather than day 15.

The TCR originated in a man under 40 who received the YFV17D yellow fever vaccine. The source material was CD4+ T cells sorted from PBMCs, sampled 45 days after the yellow fever booster vaccination. The chain couples TRBV7-2 to TRBJ1-1; no D gene is confidently identified. The nucleotides read TGTGCCAGCAGCCGCTGGGGTCGGGACACTGAAGCTTTCTTT. It is translated as CASSRWGRDTEAFF.